These 9 T cell receptor beta chains share one sample of origin, sequenced in a study of CD8 T cells in ankylosing spondylitis. Antigens of these TCRs are unknown. Study conclusions and caveats: A motif in TCR beta, a set of under ten highly homologous variants, appeared characteristic of ankylosing spondylitis blood.

TCRdb passed the 5' RACE reads through MiXCR, listing each CDR3 protein once. The table includes about 220,000 distinct CDR3 sequences, about 7% detected once. The source material was blood, either unsorted or a sorted T cell fraction (not recorded which). The receptors come from a male donor with ankylosing spondylitis.

This clonotype was picked up many times. This chain joins TRBV7-2 and TRBJ2-1; 7 nucleotides line up with TRBD2. V dropped 1 base and J dropped 3; count of bases not matched to a gene: 6. CDR1 SGHTA and CDR2 FQGNSA come from the germline V gene. The CDR3 sequence is 16 residues long. CDR3 nucleotide sequence: TGTGCCAGCAGCTTAGTGCGCGGGAGTCGCTACAATGAGCAGTTCTTC. Translating gives CASSLVRGSRYNEQFF.

The table lists this clonotype with many counts. The CDR3 DNA reads as TGTGCCAGCAGACGAAGACAATCTGAAGCTTTCTTT. Amino acids: CASRRRQSEAFF. The chain employs TRBV12-3 or TRBV12-4 and TRBJ1-1; D remains unclear. With 6 bases removed from V and 6 bases from J, the gap between germline ends came to 11 bases. This CDR3 contains 12 residues.

The V gene is TRBV20-1, the J gene TRBJ2-7; TRBD2 is a possible D gene (6 bases). Trimming removed 1 base at V and 1 base at J, with 23 bases between. Germline CDR1 and CDR2: DFQATT and SNEGSKA (reference sequence). The CDR3 length is 18 residues. CDR3 sequence: CSARVWLSGGMVSYEQYF. The CDR3 DNA sequence: TGCAGTGCTAGAGTTTGGTTGAGTGGAGGGATGGTTTCCTACGAGCAGTACTTC.

This clonotype was seen ten or more times. The V call is TRBV28, the J call TRBJ2-7, with 7 nucleotides matching TRBD1. CDR1 and CDR2 (germline): MDHEN, SYDVKM. Germline trimming cut 7 bases from V and 3 bases from J; bases unmatched to any gene: 18. This CDR3 is built from 17 residues. For the CDR3, the DNA is TGTGCCAGCACCCCATCCCTTTATCAACAGGGGCACTACGAGCAGTACTTC. The encoded protein is CASTPSLYQQGHYEQYF.

This clonotype was seen ten or more times. The chain joins TRBV29-1 to TRBJ2-7, with D possibly being TRBD2 (5 bases). The germline gives CDR1 SQVTM, CDR2 ANQGSEA. Trimming removed 4 bases at V and 2 bases at J, with 15 bases between. This CDR3 has 14 amino acids. This chain's CDR3 is CSVGGLDLTYEQYF. CDR3 DNA: TGCAGCGTTGGCGGACTCGACCTTACCTACGAGCAGTACTTC.

About this clonotype itself: Since a much larger clone is just one base distant, this may be a read error. The CDR3 here is CDTSETGTLSSYNEQFF. CDR3 in DNA: TGTGACACCAGTGAAACCGGGACATTGAGCTCCTACAATGAGCAGTTCTTC. This sequence joins TRBV24-1 and TRBJ2-1, with TRBD1 as a possible D gene (6 bases). CDR3 length: 17 residues. Germline-derived CDR1 and CDR2 are KGHDR and SFDVKD.

The sample holds many counts of this clonotype. The chain uses TRBV6-5 and TRBJ1-2; 9 positions match TRBD1. The CDR3 has 15 residues. The V gene's germline CDR1 is MNHEY and CDR2 SVGAGI. V lost 0 bases and J lost 4; bases outside the gene matches: 3. The DNA for the CDR3 is TGTGCCAGCAGTTACTCTTACAGGGGGCCCTATGGCTACACCTTC. It yields the protein CASSYSYRGPYGYTF.

This clonotype was observed many times. This rearrangement joins TRBV14 to TRBJ2-7, with no clear D. The germline V gene encodes CDR1 SGHDN and CDR2 FVKESK. This CDR3 has 13 amino acids. V lost 0 bases and J lost 6, with 9 bases in between. DNA for the CDR3: TGTGCCAGCAGCCAAGATCGGACGCGCGAGCAGTACTTC. The encoded protein is CASSQDRTREQYF. The full variable domain, in which reference TRBV14 and TRBJ2-7 provide the parts outside the CDR3, is EAGVTQFPSHSVIEKGQTVTLRCDPISGHDNLYWYRRVMGKEIKFLLHFVKESKQDESGMPNNRFLAERTGGTYSTLKVQPAELEDSGVYFCASSQDRTREQYFGPGTRLTVT.

This clonotype was detected many times. The J gene is TRBJ1-2, the V gene TRBV20-1; the D gene is possibly TRBD1 (5 bases). Germline V gives CDR1 DFQATT, CDR2 SNEGSKA (reference sequence). With 0 bases removed from V and 8 bases from J, the gap between germline ends came to 13 bases. The CDR3 consists of 13 residues. The CDR3 region is CSARDSSGNGYTF. CDR3 bases: TGCAGTGCTAGAGATTCTTCAGGGAACGGCTACACCTTC.